Listed below are T cell receptor beta chains from one sample, sequenced in a study of T cells in Graves' hyperthyroidism and ophthalmopathy. Using its own MiXCR run on the multiplex PCR reads, TCRdb lists one record per CDR3 protein. Counted here are more than 450,000 distinct CDR3 sequences, 15% to 20% occurring once; the ten biggest clones make up less than 55%. Sequencing input: blood. These receptors were obtained from a middle-aged man with Graves' ophthalmopathy. Both conserved end residues are part of each CDR3. A D gene is named only where the DNA matches it firmly. Clone sizes are given selectively: once, few, many, or a class where the clone is expanded.

TRBJ2-1	TRBV18	-	-	TGTGCCAGCTCGGTAGCGGTCTATAATGAGCAGTTCTTC	CASSVAVYNEQFF
TRBJ1-6	TRBV28	-	-	TGTGCCAGCAAACCAAGGACCCTTCTAACCCTCCACTTT	CASKPRTLLTLHF
TRBJ1-1	TRBV12-3/TRBV12-4	-	-	TGTGCCAGCAGTCTACAGGGTAGCGCCACTGAAGCTTTCTTT	CASSLQGSATEAFF
TRBJ1-2	TRBV3-1	few	TRBD1	TGTGCCAGCAGGCACCGGGACAGGGTTCATGGCTACACCTTC	CASRHRDRVHGYTF
TRBJ1-2	TRBV19	few	-	TGTGCCAGTAGTACGATCTATGGCTACACCTTC	CASSTIYGYTF
TRBJ1-1	TRBV2	many	-	TGTGCCAGCAGTGGTAAGCGGGACACTGAAGCTTTCTTT	CASSGKRDTEAFF
TRBJ1-4	TRBV6-5	-	-	TGTGCCAGCAGTTACTCTGTGGCAGCAACTAATGAAAAACTGTTTTTT	CASSYSVAATNEKLFF
TRBJ2-2	TRBV7-9	many	-	TGTGCCAGCAGCTTAGAAGTCGGTACCGGGGAGCTGTTTTTT	CASSLEVGTGELFF
TRBJ1-4	TRBV20-1	few	TRBD1	TGCAGTGTCAGCCCGGGACAGGGGGCGAAGAAGGAAAAACTGTTTTTT	CSVSPGQGAKKEKLFF
TRBJ2-1	TRBV28	few	TRBD2	TGTGCCAGCAGTTTAGGGACTAGCGGGAGTTATGAGCAGTTCTTC	CASSLGTSGSYEQFF
TRBJ2-1	TRBV9	few	-	TGTGCCAGCAGCGTAGCGGGGGAGCCCCTAAATGAGCAGTTCTTC	CASSVAGEPLNEQFF
TRBJ2-5	TRBV12-3/TRBV12-4	many	TRBD1	TGTGCCAGCAGTCTCCCGACAGGGGTTGGAGAGACCCAGTACTTC	CASSLPTGVGETQYF
TRBJ1-4	TRBV5-1	many	-	TGCGCCAGCAGCTTGTCTCCAACCGGTGAAAAACTGTTTTTT	CASSLSPTGEKLFF
TRBJ1-6	TRBV2	-	-	TGTGCCAGCAGGGTAGAGGGACTGGGAAGTAATTCACCCCTCCACTTT	CASRVEGLGSNSPLHF
TRBJ2-7	TRBV11-2	many	-	TGTGCCAGCACTCGAAACGCGGGGAGCGACTTACGGGAGCAGTACTTC	CASTRNAGSDLREQYF
TRBJ1-2	TRBV5-1	many	-	TGCGCCAGCAGCCCAACAGTGGCGACAGATGGCTATGGCTACACCTTC	CASSPTVATDGYGYTF
TRBJ2-3	TRBV24-1	-	-	TGTGCCACCAGTGATCGCCGGGACCTCACAGATACGCAGTATTTT	CATSDRRDLTDTQYF
TRBJ2-7	TRBV9	-	-	TGTGCCAGCAGCGTAGGCCAGGAGGGCCCCTACGAGCAGTACTTC	CASSVGQEGPYEQYF
TRBJ1-3	TRBV5-1	few	-	TGCGCCAGCAGCTCGAGGGGATCTGGAAACACCATATATTTT	CASSSRGSGNTIYF
TRBJ2-5	TRBV12-3/TRBV12-4	many	-	TGTGCCAGCAGTTTAACCGAGACGGGCCAAGAGACCCAGTACTTC	CASSLTETGQETQYF
TRBJ1-2	TRBV9	-	-	TGTGCCAGCAGCGCAAACTGGGGGGACAATCATGGCTACACCTTC	CASSANWGDNHGYTF
TRBJ1-1	TRBV7-7	-	-	TGTGCTAGCAGCTTGACCACCGACACTGAAGCTTTCTTT	CASSLTTDTEAFF
TRBJ2-1	TRBV12-3/TRBV12-4	many	TRBD2	TGTGCCAGCAGTTTGGTTCCAGCGGGGTACAATGAGCAGTTCTTC	CASSLVPAGYNEQFF
TRBJ2-5	TRBV20-1	many	-	TGCAGTGCAAGGGGCCCTAACACGGAGACCCAGTACTTC	CSARGPNTETQYF
TRBJ2-3	TRBV7-8	many	TRBD2	TGTGCCAGCAGCCCTCGGGCGGGCGGGGGGACCACAGATACGCAGTATTTT	CASSPRAGGGTTDTQYF
TRBJ2-2	TRBV11-3	few	-	TGTGCCAGCAGCTTAGAACTTACCGGGGAGCTGTTTTTT	CASSLELTGELFF